The rows below give T cell receptor beta chains drawn from one sample of a study of cytotoxic CD8 clonotypes in ibrutinib-treated CLL. This table comes from immunoSEQ multiplex PCR, and its TCRdb copy is limited to in-frame clones, with some not included. The data show more than 85,000 clones, with approximately 71% seen just once and 20% to 25% held by the top ten. The sequencing used PBMCs, collected after 24 months of ibrutinib treatment. The receptors were sampled from a human donor with chronic lymphocytic leukemia. Both conserved end residues are part of each CDR3. D genes are given only for firm matches. Rows give clone size only sometimes, using once, few, many, or a class for an expanded clone.

D: .; size: once; J: TRBJ2-7; V: TRBV6-1; CDR3: CASSEGLAIYEQYF; DNA: TGTGCCAGCAGTGAAGGGTTAGCTATCTACGAGCAGTACTTC
D: TRBD2; size: .; J: TRBJ2-7; V: TRBV18; CDR3: CASSPREGGYEQYF; DNA: TGTGCCAGCTCACCCCGGGAGGGAGGCTACGAGCAGTACTTC
D: .; size: few; J: TRBJ1-1; V: TRBV5-1; CDR3: CASSLPTQNTEAFF; DNA: TGCGCCAGCAGCTTGCCAACTCAAAACACTGAAGCTTTCTTT
D: .; size: .; J: TRBJ1-2; V: TRBV9; CDR3: CASSLNGDGYTF; DNA: TGTGCCAGCAGCTTAAACGGAGATGGCTACACCTTC
D: TRBD2; size: .; J: TRBJ2-3; V: TRBV7-2; CDR3: CASKLAVTTDTQYF; DNA: TGTGCCAGCAAACTAGCGGTAACCACAGATACGCAGTATTTT
D: TRBD1; size: .; J: TRBJ2-5; V: TRBV19; CDR3: CASKAGGPGPQETQYF; DNA: TGTGCCAGTAAAGCAGGGGGCCCTGGTCCCCAAGAGACCCAGTACTTC
D: TRBD1; size: .; J: TRBJ1-1; V: TRBV4-1; CDR3: CASRTGGANEAFF; DNA: TGCGCCAGCAGAACAGGGGGCGCGAATGAAGCTTTCTTT
D: TRBD2; size: .; J: TRBJ2-1; V: TRBV19; CDR3: CASKKVAGGPHNEQFF; DNA: TGTGCCAGTAAGAAGGTGGCGGGAGGGCCTCACAATGAGCAGTTCTTC
D: .; size: few; J: TRBJ2-1; V: TRBV27; CDR3: CASTGSNEQFF; DNA: TGTGCCAGCACCGGGTCCAATGAGCAGTTCTTC
D: .; size: .; J: TRBJ2-7; V: TRBV5-8; CDR3: CASSSPRDGGYEQYF; DNA: TGTGCCAGCAGCTCGCCCCGGGACGGAGGCTACGAGCAGTACTTC
D: TRBD1; size: .; J: TRBJ2-7; V: TRBV19; CDR3: CASPGGTSYEQYF; DNA: TGTGCCAGTCCAGGGGGTACCTCCTACGAGCAGTACTTC
D: .; size: .; J: TRBJ2-7; V: TRBV25-1; CDR3: CASSRSSEGRHEQYF; DNA: TGTGCCAGCAGTCGATCGAGTGAGGGCCGGCACGAGCAGTACTTC
D: .; size: .; J: TRBJ1-3; V: TRBV29-1; CDR3: CSVEEGSWNTIYF; DNA: TGCAGCGTTGAGGAGGGAAGTTGGAACACCATATATTTT
D: TRBD1; size: .; J: TRBJ1-2; V: TRBV18; CDR3: CASSLGQNYGYTF; DNA: TGTGCCAGCTCACTGGGACAGAACTATGGCTACACCTTC
D: .; size: .; J: TRBJ1-1; V: TRBV5-1; CDR3: CASSFWGDTEAFF; DNA: TGCGCCAGCAGCTTTTGGGGGGACACTGAAGCTTTCTTT
D: .; size: once; J: TRBJ2-2; V: TRBV5-6; CDR3: CASSSWGGPPGELFF; DNA: TGTGCCAGCAGCTCCTGGGGGGGCCCCCCCGGGGAGCTGTTTTTT
D: .; size: .; J: TRBJ1-2; V: TRBV4-1; CDR3: CASSQDPPGTGGYTF; DNA: TGCGCCAGCAGCCAAGATCCTCCGGGGACCGGAGGCTACACCTTC
D: .; size: .; J: TRBJ1-2; V: TRBV5-8; CDR3: CASSLGGRDYGYTF; DNA: TGTGCCAGCAGCTTGGGGGGCCGGGACTATGGCTACACCTTC
D: .; size: .; J: TRBJ2-1; V: TRBV18; CDR3: CASSPPAQDEQFF; DNA: TGTGCCAGCTCACCACCAGCTCAGGATGAGCAGTTCTTC
D: .; size: .; J: TRBJ2-5; V: TRBV6-1; CDR3: CASSPRGQPQETQYF; DNA: TGTGCCAGCAGTCCGCGAGGGCAACCCCAAGAGACCCAGTACTTC
D: .; size: .; J: TRBJ2-3; V: TRBV2; CDR3: CASSGPGTPNTDTQYF; DNA: TGTGCCAGCAGTGGGCCCGGGACACCTAACACAGATACGCAGTATTTT
D: .; size: few; J: TRBJ1-1; V: TRBV5-6; CDR3: CASSFRRVRNTEAFF; DNA: TGTGCCAGCAGCTTTCGTAGAGTTCGGAACACTGAAGCTTTCTTT
D: .; size: .; J: TRBJ1-1; V: TRBV29-1; CDR3: CSTRGGRGIDTEAFF; DNA: TGCAGCACCCGCGGGGGCCGGGGCATTGACACTGAAGCTTTCTTT
D: .; size: .; J: TRBJ2-1; V: TRBV28; CDR3: CASSSRGEQFF; DNA: TGTGCCAGCAGTTCCAGGGGTGAGCAGTTCTTC
D: .; size: .; J: TRBJ2-1; V: TRBV7-3; CDR3: CASSSLRGEQFF; DNA: TGTGCCAGCAGCTCACTTAGGGGGGAGCAGTTCTTC
D: .; size: .; J: TRBJ2-1; V: TRBV11-2; CDR3: CASSLDLQDNEQFF; DNA: TGTGCCAGCAGCTTAGATTTGCAGGACAATGAGCAGTTCTTC
D: TRBD1; size: .; J: TRBJ2-5; V: TRBV7-9; CDR3: CASSRGTGKETQYF; DNA: TGTGCCAGCAGCCGGGGGACAGGGAAGGAGACCCAGTACTTC
D: .; size: .; J: TRBJ2-3; V: TRBV7-8; CDR3: CASSYSSTDTQYF; DNA: TGTGCCAGCAGCTATTCAAGCACAGATACGCAGTATTTT
D: .; size: .; J: TRBJ2-6; V: TRBV11-2; CDR3: CASSLSVSGANVLTF; DNA: TGTGCCAGCAGCTTATCTGTATCTGGGGCCAACGTCCTGACTTTC
D: .; size: .; J: TRBJ2-5; V: TRBV7-2; CDR3: CASSNQGGQETQYF; DNA: TGTGCCAGCAGCAACCAGGGGGGGCAAGAGACCCAGTACTTC
D: .; size: .; J: TRBJ2-3; V: TRBV7-9; CDR3: CASSLSGTDTQYF; DNA: TGTGCTAGCAGCTTAAGTGGTACAGATACGCAGTATTTT